This TCR beta chain was sequenced during a study of blood T cell repertoires in COVID-19. About the study: Samples taken during acute and convalescent COVID-19 were collected in the United States, Italy and Spain.

Trimming cost V 0 bases and J 0 bases; bases outside gene matches: 6. This CDR3 has 19 amino acids. CDR1 is SGHNT and CDR2 is YYREEE in the germline V gene (reference sequence). Sequencing was performed with immunoSEQ multiplex PCR; in TCRdb, only in-frame clones are kept and a portion is missing. Of approximately 250,000 clones in the sample, approximately 86% were seen once. The clonotype originates from a woman between 55 and 75 years old with COVID-19, enrolled during active disease. The sample was peripheral blood. V gene TRBV5-4 combines with J gene TRBJ2-7; 16 nucleotides agree with TRBD2. CDR3 sequence (DNA): TGTGCCAGCAGCTTGGCGGCCGGGACTAGCGGGGGGGGCTCCTACGAGCAGTACTTC. It is translated as CASSLAAGTSGGGSYEQYF.